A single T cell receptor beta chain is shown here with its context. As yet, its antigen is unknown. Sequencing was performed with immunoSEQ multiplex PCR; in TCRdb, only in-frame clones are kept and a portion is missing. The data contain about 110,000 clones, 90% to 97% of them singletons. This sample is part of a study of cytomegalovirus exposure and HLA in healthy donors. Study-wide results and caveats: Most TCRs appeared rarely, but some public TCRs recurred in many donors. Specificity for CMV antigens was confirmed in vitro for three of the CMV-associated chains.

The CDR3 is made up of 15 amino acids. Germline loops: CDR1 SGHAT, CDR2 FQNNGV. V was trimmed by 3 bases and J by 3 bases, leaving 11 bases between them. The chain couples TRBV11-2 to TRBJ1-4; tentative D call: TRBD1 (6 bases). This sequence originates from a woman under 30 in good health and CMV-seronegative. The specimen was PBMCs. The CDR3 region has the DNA TGTGCCAGCAGCTTTGACAGGAGCTCTAATGAAAAACTGTTTTTT. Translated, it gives CASSFDRSSNEKLFF.